The 22 T cell receptor beta chains reported below all come from one sample, sequenced in a study of T cell changes during pregnancy in multiple sclerosis. Clones were read by immunoSEQ multiplex PCR, and TCRdb kept only the in-frame ones, dropping some. The sample carries 37,000 or so clones, 89% recorded once. This sample comprised CD4+ T cells from peripheral blood mononuclear cells, obtained in the first trimester of pregnancy. These receptors were taken from a female donor with multiple sclerosis, enrolled in a pregnancy study.

This chain joins TRBV7-2 and TRBJ2-7; 7 bases match TRBD1. The CDR3 length is 14 residues. The V and J ends lost 4 bases and 5 bases, in that order; junction bases with no gene match: 8. Germline V gene lookup returns CDR1 SGHTA and CDR2 FQGNSA. The CDR3 here is CASSSETGIHEQYF. For the CDR3, the DNA is TGTGCCAGCAGCTCGGAGACAGGGATCCACGAGCAGTACTTC.

The chain has TRBV6-5 and TRBJ2-5; 8 bases align to TRBD2. CDR1 MNHEY and CDR2 SVGAGI come from the germline V gene. V lost 0 bases to trimming and J lost 5 bases; unmatched junction nucleotides: 5. The CDR3 spans 15 residues. CDR3 region: CASSYSPGGRETQYF. Here the CDR3 DNA reads TGTGCCAGCAGTTACTCGCCGGGGGGGCGGGAGACCCAGTACTTC.

CDR3 DNA: TGCGCCAGCAGCTTGGCTCTGAACACTGAAGCTTTCTTT. Translation gives CASSLALNTEAFF. The chain has TRBV5-1 and TRBJ1-1; D uncertain. The germline gives CDR1 SGHRS, CDR2 YFSETQ. V was trimmed by 0 bases and J by 0 bases, leaving 3 bases between them. The CDR3 is 13 amino acids.

This chain joins TRBV14 and TRBJ2-7, with TRBD2 identical over 8 bases. This CDR3 comprises 14 residues. After removal of 5 bases from V and 4 bases from J, the junction contained 7 bases not matched to a gene. The germline V gene has CDR1 SGHDN and CDR2 FVKESK. CDR3 in amino acids: CASSISGVTYEQYF. DNA for the CDR3: TGTGCCAGCAGCATTAGCGGGGTAACGTACGAGCAGTACTTC.

The chain has TRBV6-1 and TRBJ1-2, with a weak D call TRBD1 (5 bases). Trimming took off 1 base at V and 4 bases at J, with 16 bases between the two ends. This CDR3 contains 16 residues. From germline, CDR1 is MNHNS and CDR2 SASEGT. The CDR3 is CASSEELGRAGYGYTF. The CDR3 nucleotides read TGTGCCAGCAGTGAAGAGTTAGGCAGGGCAGGCTATGGCTACACCTTC.

As DNA, the CDR3 is TGTGCCAGCACCTCCGGACTGCCTAAGTACGAGCAGTACTTC. Translation: CASTSGLPKYEQYF. The chain links TRBV6-6 to TRBJ2-7, with D tentatively TRBD2 (5 bases). Trimming left V 7 bases short and J 4 bases short, with 17 bases between. CDR3 length: 14 amino acids. Germline CDR1 MNHNY, CDR2 SVGAGI (reference sequence).

CDR3 protein: CASSLVIGVSAEAFF. The CDR3 bases are TGTGCCAGCAGCTTAGTAATCGGGGTATCGGCTGAAGCTTTCTTT. V is TRBV13 and J is TRBJ1-1; unclear D gene. From germline, CDR1 is PRHDT and CDR2 FYEKMQ (reference sequence). The CDR3 loop spans 15 amino acids. The V end was cut by 1 base, the J end by 6 bases, with 15 bases between.

The chain employs TRBV27 and TRBJ1-1; D remains unclear. The ends were cut back, 6 bases at V and 3 bases at J, with 11 bases in the middle. This CDR3 is built from 13 residues. CDR1 is MNHEY and CDR2 is SMNVEV in the germline V gene (reference sequence). The chain's CDR3 is CASSEFRDTEAFF. The CDR3 DNA reads TGTGCCAGCAGCGAGTTTCGGGACACTGAAGCTTTCTTT.

The chain employs TRBV19 and TRBJ2-1; weak D call: TRBD1 (6 bases). V lost 7 bases and J 0 bases, leaving 16 bases between the germline ends. This CDR3 has 16 amino acids. Germline V lookup: CDR1 LNHDA, CDR2 SQIVND (reference sequence). CDR3 in amino acids: CASNWGPLSSYNEQFF. For the CDR3, the DNA is TGTGCCAGTAACTGGGGGCCCCTTAGCTCCTACAATGAGCAGTTCTTC.

This chain joins TRBV6-1 and TRBJ1-2, with D uncertain. Germline lookup yields CDR1 MNHNS and CDR2 SASEGT. The CDR3 loop spans 15 amino acids. V lost 1 base and J 4 bases, leaving 13 bases between the germline ends. The CDR3 sequence: CASSEGQEAFYGYTF. As DNA, the CDR3 is TGTGCCAGCAGTGAAGGGCAAGAGGCGTTCTATGGCTACACCTTC.

V and J are TRBV18 and TRBJ1-5; D ambiguous. The CDR3 runs to 15 residues. Per germline, CDR1 KGHSH and CDR2 LQKENI. Trimming pared 3 bases from V and 1 base from J, leaving 10 bases between. The CDR3 DNA reads TGTGCCAGCTCACCCCGGGAGGAGAGCAATCAGCCCCAGCATTTT. Residues: CASSPREESNQPQHF.

The chain has TRBV27 and TRBJ2-1, with a weak D call TRBD2 (6 bases). Trimming cost V 3 bases and J 1 base, with 10 bases left between them. The germline CDR1 and CDR2 sequences are MNHEY and SMNVEV (reference sequence). The CDR3 has 15 amino acids. CDR3 bases: TGTGCCAGCAGTTTGATGCGGGAATCCTACAATGAGCAGTTCTTC. As protein: CASSLMRESYNEQFF.

This chain joins TRBV7-2 and TRBJ1-5; TRBD1 aligns across 7 bases. Germline values: CDR1 SGHTA, CDR2 FQGNSA. The CDR3 sequence is 15 residues long. J was trimmed by 6 bases and V by 1 base; bases with no gene match: 6. The CDR3 protein is CASSLEGTVLQPQHF. For the CDR3, the DNA is TGTGCCAGCAGCTTAGAAGGGACAGTCCTTCAGCCCCAGCATTTT.

This rearrangement joins TRBV2 to TRBJ2-5, with D unresolved. Germline V gives CDR1 SNHLY, CDR2 FYNNEI. V was pared by 7 bases and J by 5 bases, with 14 bases between. This CDR3 contains 13 residues. The CDR3 region is CASTLPRVETQYF. The CDR3 nucleotides are TGTGCCAGCACCCTCCCCCGGGTTGAGACCCAGTACTTC.

This chain uses TRBV5-1 with TRBJ1-2; TRBD1 aligns across 7 bases. Germline CDR1 reads SGHRS; CDR2 reads YFSETQ. The CDR3 covers 14 residues. Losses at the gene ends were 3 bases for V and 8 bases for J; bases not matched to a gene: 10. The CDR3 sequence: CASSYLGTDGGYTF. The CDR3, as DNA: TGCGCCAGCAGCTACCTTGGGACAGATGGAGGCTACACCTTC.

The genes are TRBV18 and TRBJ1-1; a weak D match, TRBD1 (6 bases). The CDR3 is 15 amino acids. From germline, CDR1 is KGHSH and CDR2 LQKENI. V lost 1 base, J lost 3 bases, and 12 bases lay in between. The CDR3 nucleotides are TGTGCCAGCTCACCACAGGAGAACAGGGACACTGAAGCTTTCTTT. It encodes CASSPQENRDTEAFF.

The V call is TRBV29-1, the J call TRBJ1-2, with 9 bases identical to TRBD1. The CDR3 covers 11 residues. J was trimmed by 9 bases and V by 4 bases; bases with no gene match: 3. The germline CDR1 and CDR2 sequences are SQVTM and ANQGSEA. The chain's CDR3 is CSVGTGDSYTF. DNA of the CDR3: TGCAGCGTTGGGACAGGGGATAGCTACACCTTC.

V is TRBV19 and J is TRBJ2-2; TRBD2 might be the D (6 bases). Trimming stripped 10 bases from V and 4 bases from J, with 16 bases between. The CDR3 consists of 14 residues. The germline V gene encodes CDR1 LNHDA and CDR2 SQIVND (reference sequence). CDR3 nucleotides: TGTGCCACTACGCGGGGCCGAGGCACCGGGGAGCTGTTTTTT. This encodes CATTRGRGTGELFF.

V is TRBV11-2 and J is TRBJ2-7; D gene uncertain. Trimming pared 2 bases from V and 4 bases from J, leaving 6 bases between. Germline CDR1 reads SGHAT; CDR2 reads FQNNGV. This CDR3 has 12 residues. The CDR3 loop reads CASSLYSYEQYF. The CDR3, as DNA: TGTGCCAGCAGCTTATATTCTTACGAGCAGTACTTC.

The count of this clone is one. The chain carries TRBV7-2 and TRBJ2-1; 9 bases map to TRBD2. CDR3 length equals 15 residues. V lost 2 bases, J lost 7 bases, and 6 bases stayed unmatched. The V gene's germline CDR1 is SGHTA and CDR2 FQGNSA. CDR3 protein: CASSLKASGVNEQFF. As DNA, the CDR3 is TGTGCCAGCAGCTTAAAGGCTAGCGGGGTTAATGAGCAGTTCTTC.

The V gene is TRBV7-8, the J gene TRBJ2-7; D is perhaps TRBD1 (6 bases). This CDR3 spans 13 amino acids. V was cut by 3 bases and J by 7 bases, with 13 bases left in between. Germline V gives CDR1 SGHVS, CDR2 FQNEAQ. The CDR3 nucleotides are TGTGCCAGCAGCTTTCGACAGGCCGGGGAGCAGTACTTC. As protein: CASSFRQAGEQYF.

This chain joins TRBV5-5 and TRBJ1-3; weak D call: TRBD1 (5 bases). Trimming removed 0 bases from V and 3 bases from J, with 7 bases in between. The CDR3 covers 14 residues. Germline V lookup: CDR1 SGHKS, CDR2 YYEKEE (reference sequence). The CDR3 loop is CASSLDGGGNTIYF. In DNA form, the CDR3 reads TGTGCCAGCAGCTTGGACGGGGGTGGAAACACCATATATTTT. Full variable domain (rest looked up from reference TRBV5-5 and TRBJ1-3): DAGVTQSPTHLIKTRGQQVTLRCSPISGHKSVSWYQQVLGQGPQFIFQYYEKEERGRGNFPDRFSARQFPNYSSELNVNALLLGDSALYLCASSLDGGGNTIYFGEGSWLTVV.